The entry that follows covers one T cell receptor beta chain sequence. The clone's antigen remains unknown. No base quality information exists; no much larger clone differs at one position. The data are from a study of cytomegalovirus exposure and HLA in healthy donors (dated by TCRdb to the late 2010s). As for the study more broadly: According to a later analysis, the 120 or so validation repertoires were produced on the same platform as the 666 repertoires of the first cohort. To predict cytomegalovirus infection status, the study brought together high-throughput TCR immunosequencing, statistical association of individual TCRs with disease status, and machine learning. The study aimed to test whether cataloging public T cell receptors could reveal signatures of past pathogen exposure. A separate validation cohort of roughly 110 different subjects was used in addition to the roughly 700-subject first cohort. Paper-wide results and their limitations: The study gave a list of 150 to 200 TCR beta chains associated with cytomegalovirus. A few of the identified cytomegalovirus-associated TCR beta chains were confirmed in vitro to be specific for cytomegalovirus antigens. Of the cluster scores, about 94% were above 0 in a later analysis, which found that TCRs clustered in the first cohort also tended to co-occur in the 95 to 150 validation repertoires. The authors suggested that the approach could potentially be extended to other disease states and immunological phenotypes. While some public TCRs were present in many individuals, most TCR sequences turned up only very rarely across donors. The validation cohort had no HLA typing available for a later analysis, so co-occurrence within that cohort was assessed over all 120 or so repertoires. Cytomegalovirus status was reported to be diagnosed by the classifier with high specificity and sensitivity in both the original and validation cohorts.

The CDR3 holds 14 amino acids from the cysteine to the phenylalanine. Only the CDR3 region is kept as DNA, spanning 42 bases read in frame from base 1. V loses 1 base at its end and J loses 5 bases; junction bases beyond the gene matches: 2. Based on the germline V gene, the CDR1 and CDR2 sequences are SGDLS and YYNGEE. Preparation of the library involved the immunoSEQ multiplex PCR assay. The authors' analysis ran thus. A statistical classification framework was built for diagnosing cytomegalovirus status from the catalog of TCR beta chain sequences. In its TCRdb copy, this immuneACCESS table keeps in-frame sequences only and misses some clones. Where compared with another copy, unresolved V genes explain less than half of these, and the others have no known cause. V and J calls and clone size are copied from that table; D and trimming were computed from the DNA. This sample has more than 150,000 clones in its table, and more than 70% of those were observed once. 2.5% to 3.5% of the sample goes to the ten largest clones.

The donors were included in the validation cohort of over a hundred subjects, a group kept apart from the roughly 670-subject first cohort. The specimen was PBMCs. The source of this sequence is a man aged 18 to 29 in good health and CMV-seronegative. The sequence is built from TRBV9 and TRBJ2-7; a stretch of 11 junction bases matches TRBD2. The CDR3 region reads CASSVTSGSNEQYF. The DNA sequence follows: TGTGCCAGCAGCGTAACTAGCGGGAGTAACGAGCAGTACTTC.